The rows below give T cell receptor beta chains drawn from one sample of a study of early T cells in non-severe SARS-CoV-2 infection. TCRdb analysed the 5' RACE reads with MiXCR anew, one entry per CDR3 protein. The sample holds tens of thousands of distinct CDR3 sequences, approximately 6% seen once. The sample was whole blood. The receptors shown here come from an adult who was a healthcare worker with PCR-confirmed SARS-CoV-2 infection or an uninfected control (not recorded which). CDR3s include the opening cysteine and the closing phenylalanine or tryptophan. The D gene is left open where the match is weak. Size is stated for part of the rows, as once, few or many counts, or as a class when the clone is expanded.

v_call: TRBV28
cdr3_length: 15
d_call: TRBD1
clone_size: many
j_call: TRBJ2-7
cdr3_aa: CASSFSWTGSYEQYF
cdr3_nt: TGTGCCAGCAGTTTTTCATGGACAGGCTCCTACGAGCAGTACTTC

v_call: TRBV10-2
cdr3_length: 13
d_call: TRBD2
clone_size: .
j_call: TRBJ2-5
cdr3_aa: CASRVAGPETQYF
cdr3_nt: TGCGCCAGCAGGGTAGCGGGACCAGAGACCCAGTACTTC

v_call: TRBV20-1
cdr3_length: 14
d_call: .
clone_size: few
j_call: TRBJ1-5
cdr3_aa: CSASRGTGNQPQHF
cdr3_nt: TGCAGTGCTAGTAGGGGGACTGGGAATCAGCCCCAGCATTTT

v_call: TRBV6-1
cdr3_length: 16
d_call: TRBD1
clone_size: many
j_call: TRBJ1-5
cdr3_aa: CASSDGDRGFSQPQHF
cdr3_nt: TGTGCCAGCAGTGATGGTGACAGGGGGTTTAGTCAGCCCCAGCATTTT

v_call: TRBV4-1
cdr3_length: 17
d_call: TRBD2
clone_size: .
j_call: TRBJ2-7
cdr3_aa: CASSPGLAGDISYEQYF
cdr3_nt: TGCGCCAGCAGCCCGGGACTAGCGGGAGATATCTCCTACGAGCAGTACTTC

v_call: TRBV7-8
cdr3_length: 15
d_call: TRBD2
clone_size: few
j_call: TRBJ2-4
cdr3_aa: CASSLDRGASGVTYF
cdr3_nt: TGTGCCAGCAGCTTAGATAGAGGGGCTAGCGGGGTTACCTACTTC

v_call: TRBV6-1
cdr3_length: 15
d_call: .
clone_size: .
j_call: TRBJ1-1
cdr3_aa: CASSPDFTVYTEAFF
cdr3_nt: TGTGCCAGCAGTCCGGATTTCACAGTCTACACTGAAGCTTTCTTT

v_call: TRBV6-5
cdr3_length: 13
d_call: .
clone_size: many
j_call: TRBJ1-1
cdr3_aa: CASSYSVGTEAFF
cdr3_nt: TGTGCCAGCAGTTACTCAGTGGGCACTGAAGCTTTCTTT

v_call: TRBV28
cdr3_length: 14
d_call: .
clone_size: many
j_call: TRBJ2-4
cdr3_aa: CASRGGLAKNIQYF
cdr3_nt: TGTGCCAGCAGGGGGGGTCTAGCCAAAAACATTCAGTACTTC

v_call: TRBV29-1
cdr3_length: 13
d_call: TRBD2
clone_size: few
j_call: TRBJ2-1
cdr3_aa: CSVIAGGYNEQFF
cdr3_nt: TGCAGCGTAATAGCGGGGGGATACAATGAGCAGTTCTTC

v_call: TRBV2
cdr3_length: 12
d_call: .
clone_size: many
j_call: TRBJ2-1
cdr3_aa: CASMGGGNEQFF
cdr3_nt: TGTGCCAGCATGGGAGGGGGCAATGAGCAGTTCTTC

v_call: TRBV25-1
cdr3_length: 11
d_call: .
clone_size: many
j_call: TRBJ2-1
cdr3_aa: CASSPLGQQFF
cdr3_nt: TGTGCCAGCAGTCCGCTCGGTCAGCAGTTCTTC

v_call: TRBV6-5
cdr3_length: 14
d_call: .
clone_size: many
j_call: TRBJ1-4
cdr3_aa: CASSPGGDNEKLFF
cdr3_nt: TGTGCCAGCAGTCCCGGAGGAGATAATGAAAAACTGTTTTTT

v_call: TRBV19
cdr3_length: 11
d_call: TRBD1
clone_size: .
j_call: TRBJ2-3
cdr3_aa: CASTDREAQYF
cdr3_nt: TGTGCCAGTACGGACAGGGAGGCGCAGTATTTT

v_call: TRBV29-1
cdr3_length: 10
d_call: .
clone_size: many
j_call: TRBJ2-1
cdr3_aa: CSTGSHEQFF
cdr3_nt: TGCAGCACGGGTAGCCATGAGCAGTTCTTC

v_call: TRBV7-8
cdr3_length: 15
d_call: TRBD2
clone_size: .
j_call: TRBJ2-3
cdr3_aa: CASSKLSGRTDTQYF
cdr3_nt: TGTGCCAGCAGCAAACTTAGCGGGAGGACAGATACGCAGTATTTT

v_call: TRBV5-1
cdr3_length: 11
d_call: .
clone_size: many
j_call: TRBJ2-1
cdr3_aa: CASRYYNEQFF
cdr3_nt: TGCGCCAGCCGCTATTACAATGAGCAGTTCTTC

v_call: TRBV28
cdr3_length: 11
d_call: TRBD1
clone_size: .
j_call: TRBJ2-1
cdr3_aa: CASEGASEQFF
cdr3_nt: TGTGCCAGCGAGGGGGCGTCGGAGCAGTTCTTC

v_call: TRBV2
cdr3_length: 14
d_call: .
clone_size: .
j_call: TRBJ1-6
cdr3_aa: CASSPGRNNSPLHF
cdr3_nt: TGTGCCAGCAGCCCGGGACGGAATAATTCACCCCTCCACTTT

v_call: TRBV7-7
cdr3_length: 15
d_call: .
clone_size: many
j_call: TRBJ2-3
cdr3_aa: CASSPGMFRTDTQYF
cdr3_nt: TGTGCCAGCAGCCCCGGGATGTTCCGCACAGATACGCAGTATTTT

v_call: TRBV20-1
cdr3_length: 12
d_call: .
clone_size: few
j_call: TRBJ1-1
cdr3_aa: CSATELGTEAFF
cdr3_nt: TGCAGTGCTACCGAGCTTGGCACTGAAGCTTTCTTT

v_call: TRBV28
cdr3_length: 16
d_call: TRBD1
clone_size: many
j_call: TRBJ1-2
cdr3_aa: CASSLLVGQGVYGYTF
cdr3_nt: TGTGCCAGCAGTTTATTGGTGGGACAGGGGGTATATGGCTACACCTTC

v_call: TRBV5-1
cdr3_length: 15
d_call: .
clone_size: many
j_call: TRBJ2-3
cdr3_aa: CASSLVDPSTDTQYF
cdr3_nt: TGCGCCAGCAGCTTGGTGGACCCTAGCACAGATACGCAGTATTTT

v_call: TRBV4-1
cdr3_length: 15
d_call: .
clone_size: many
j_call: TRBJ1-5
cdr3_aa: CASSQDRQFNQPQHF
cdr3_nt: TGCGCCAGCAGCCAAGACAGACAGTTCAATCAGCCCCAGCATTTT

v_call: TRBV7-7
cdr3_length: 15
d_call: .
clone_size: .
j_call: TRBJ2-5
cdr3_aa: CASSLVGKEGETQYF
cdr3_nt: TGTGCTAGCAGCTTAGTAGGCAAGGAGGGTGAGACCCAGTACTTC

v_call: TRBV29-1
cdr3_length: 12
d_call: .
clone_size: few
j_call: TRBJ2-3
cdr3_aa: CSVASGADTQYF
cdr3_nt: TGCAGCGTCGCGAGTGGGGCAGATACGCAGTATTTT

v_call: TRBV7-2
cdr3_length: 15
d_call: TRBD1
clone_size: many
j_call: TRBJ2-2
cdr3_aa: CASSLAGGWTGELFF
cdr3_nt: TGTGCCAGCAGCTTGGCAGGGGGTTGGACCGGGGAGCTGTTTTTT

v_call: TRBV19
cdr3_length: 12
d_call: .
clone_size: many
j_call: TRBJ1-2
cdr3_aa: CASSRAGGGYTF
cdr3_nt: TGTGCCAGTTCCCGAGCTGGGGGCGGCTACACCTTC

v_call: TRBV24-1
cdr3_length: 16
d_call: TRBD1
clone_size: .
j_call: TRBJ2-2
cdr3_aa: CATSDPTGPNTGELFF
cdr3_nt: TGTGCCACCAGTGATCCGACAGGGCCGAACACCGGGGAGCTGTTTTTT

v_call: TRBV19
cdr3_length: 13
d_call: .
clone_size: many
j_call: TRBJ2-1
cdr3_aa: CASSRGLGNEQFF
cdr3_nt: TGTGCCAGTAGTAGGGGACTGGGCAATGAGCAGTTCTTC